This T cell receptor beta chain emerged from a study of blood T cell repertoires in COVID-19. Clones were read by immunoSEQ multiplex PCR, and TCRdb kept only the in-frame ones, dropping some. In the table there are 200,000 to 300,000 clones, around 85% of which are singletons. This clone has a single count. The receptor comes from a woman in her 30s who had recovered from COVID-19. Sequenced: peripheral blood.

The CDR3 bases are TGTGCCAGCAGCTTAGAGTTGCGGGGGGTGAGAGCCTACAATGAGCAGTTCTTC. Translated, it gives CASSLELRGVRAYNEQFF. The chain joins TRBV7-3 to TRBJ2-1; TRBD2 matches at 8 bases. V gave up 2 bases and J gave up 2 bases; unmatched junction bases: 11. Per the germline V gene, CDR1 is SGHTA and CDR2 is FQGTGA. The CDR3 spans 18 residues.